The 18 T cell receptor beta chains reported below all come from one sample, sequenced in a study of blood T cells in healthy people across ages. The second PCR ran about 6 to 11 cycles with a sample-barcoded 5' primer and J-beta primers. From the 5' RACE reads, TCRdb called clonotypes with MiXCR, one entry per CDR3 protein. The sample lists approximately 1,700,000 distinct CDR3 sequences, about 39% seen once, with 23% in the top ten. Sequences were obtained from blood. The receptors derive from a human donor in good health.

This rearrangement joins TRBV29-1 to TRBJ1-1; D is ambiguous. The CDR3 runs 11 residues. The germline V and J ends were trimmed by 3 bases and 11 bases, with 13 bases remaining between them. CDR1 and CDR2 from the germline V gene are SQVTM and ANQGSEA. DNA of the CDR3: TGCAGCGTTGACCCACACTCGAGGGCTTTCTTT. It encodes CSVDPHSRAFF. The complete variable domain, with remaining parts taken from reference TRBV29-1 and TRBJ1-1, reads SAVISQKPSRDICQRGTSLTIQCQVDSQVTMMFWYRQQPGQSLTLIATANQGSEATYESGFVIDKFPISRPNLTFSTLTVSNMSPEDSSIYLCSVDPHSRAFFGQGTRLTVV.

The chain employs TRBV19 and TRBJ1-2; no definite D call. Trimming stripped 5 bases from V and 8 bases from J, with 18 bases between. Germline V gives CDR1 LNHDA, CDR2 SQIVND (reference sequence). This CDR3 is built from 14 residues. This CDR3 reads CASSPEPRTSGYTF. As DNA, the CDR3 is TGTGCCAGTAGTCCAGAACCTCGGACCAGCGGCTACACCTTC.

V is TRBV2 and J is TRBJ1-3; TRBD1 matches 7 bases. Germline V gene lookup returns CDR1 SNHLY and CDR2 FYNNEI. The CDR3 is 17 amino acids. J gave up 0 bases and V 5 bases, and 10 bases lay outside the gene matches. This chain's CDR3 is CASSSLRQGLSGNTIYF. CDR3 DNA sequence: TGTGCCAGCAGTTCCCTTCGACAGGGCCTCTCTGGAAACACCATATATTTT.

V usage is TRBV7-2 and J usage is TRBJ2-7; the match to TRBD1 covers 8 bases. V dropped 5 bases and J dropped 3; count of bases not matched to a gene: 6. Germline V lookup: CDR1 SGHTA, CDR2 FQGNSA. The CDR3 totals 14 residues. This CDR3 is CASSGQGRFYEQYF. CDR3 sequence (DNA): TGTGCCAGCAGCGGACAGGGCAGATTCTACGAGCAGTACTTC.

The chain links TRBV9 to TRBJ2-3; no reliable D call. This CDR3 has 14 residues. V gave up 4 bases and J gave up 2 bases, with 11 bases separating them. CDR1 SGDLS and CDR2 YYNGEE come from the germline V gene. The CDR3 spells CASSFPKTTDTQYF. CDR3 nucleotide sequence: TGTGCCAGCAGCTTCCCGAAAACCACAGATACGCAGTATTTT.

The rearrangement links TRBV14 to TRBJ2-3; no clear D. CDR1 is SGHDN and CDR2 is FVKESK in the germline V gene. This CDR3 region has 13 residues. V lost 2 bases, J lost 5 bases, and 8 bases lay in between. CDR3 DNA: TGTGCCAGCAGCCAATTTCGTAGAGATACGCAGTATTTT. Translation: CASSQFRRDTQYF.

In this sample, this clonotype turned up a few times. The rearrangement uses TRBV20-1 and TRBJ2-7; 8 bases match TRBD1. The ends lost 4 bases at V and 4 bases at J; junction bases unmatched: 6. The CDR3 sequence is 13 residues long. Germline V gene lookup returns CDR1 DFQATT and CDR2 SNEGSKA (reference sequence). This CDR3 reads CSANLRTGYEQYF. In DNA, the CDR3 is TGCAGTGCTAACCTCCGGACAGGGTACGAGCAGTACTTC.

The CDR3, as DNA: TGTGCCAGCAGTTACAGTCGGGACAGCTCCGTCTATGGCTACACCTTC. Its protein is CASSYSRDSSVYGYTF. The J gene is TRBJ1-2, the V gene TRBV6-2 or TRBV6-3; 7 bases map to TRBD1. The CDR3 is made up of 16 amino acids. After removal of 2 bases from V and 4 bases from J, the junction contained 10 bases not matched to a gene. In germline, CDR1 is MNHEY, CDR2 SVGEGT.

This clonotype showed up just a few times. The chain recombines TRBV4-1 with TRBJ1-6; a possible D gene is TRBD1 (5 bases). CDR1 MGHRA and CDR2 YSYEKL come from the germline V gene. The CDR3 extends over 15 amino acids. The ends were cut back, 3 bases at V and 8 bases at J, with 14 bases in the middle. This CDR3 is CASSQVQGPDSPLHF. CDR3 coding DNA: TGCGCCAGCAGCCAGGTCCAGGGACCTGATTCACCCCTCCACTTT.

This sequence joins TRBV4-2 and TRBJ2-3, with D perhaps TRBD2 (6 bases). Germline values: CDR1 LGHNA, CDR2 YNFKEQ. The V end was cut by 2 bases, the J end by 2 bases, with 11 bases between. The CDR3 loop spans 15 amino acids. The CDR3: CASSQSGEDTDTQYF. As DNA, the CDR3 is TGTGCCAGCAGCCAATCGGGGGAGGACACAGATACGCAGTATTTT.

In nucleotides, the CDR3 is TGTGCCAGCAGCTCCGTTAGAGGCCTATATGGCTACACCTTC. Amino acids: CASSSVRGLYGYTF. The chain employs TRBV12-3 or TRBV12-4 and TRBJ1-2, with D unresolved. This CDR3 spans 14 amino acids. V was pared by 6 bases and J by 5 bases, with 16 bases between.

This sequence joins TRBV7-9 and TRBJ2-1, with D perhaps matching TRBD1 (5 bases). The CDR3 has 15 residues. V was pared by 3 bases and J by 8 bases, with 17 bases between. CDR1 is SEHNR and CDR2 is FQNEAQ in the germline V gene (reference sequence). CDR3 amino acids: CASSLGQGIEHEQFF. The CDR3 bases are TGTGCCAGCAGCTTGGGGCAGGGAATTGAACATGAGCAGTTCTTC. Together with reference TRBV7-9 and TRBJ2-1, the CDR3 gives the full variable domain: DTGVSQNPRHKITKRGQNVTFRCDPISEHNRLYWYRQTLGQGPEFLTYFQNEAQLEKSRLLSDRFSAERPKGSFSTLEIQRTEQGDSAMYLCASSLGQGIEHEQFFGPGTRLTVL.

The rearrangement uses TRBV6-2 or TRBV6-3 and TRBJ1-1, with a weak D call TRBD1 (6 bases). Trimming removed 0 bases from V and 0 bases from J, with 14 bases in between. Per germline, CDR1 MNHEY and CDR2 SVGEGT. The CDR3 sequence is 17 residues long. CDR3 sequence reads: CASSYSEGGVLNTEAFF. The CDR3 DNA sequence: TGTGCCAGCAGTTACTCCGAAGGGGGGGTATTGAACACTGAAGCTTTCTTT.

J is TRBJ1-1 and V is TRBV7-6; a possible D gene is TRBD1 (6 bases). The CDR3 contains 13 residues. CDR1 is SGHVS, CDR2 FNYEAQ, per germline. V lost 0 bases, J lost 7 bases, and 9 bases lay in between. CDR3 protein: CASSLAWTDEAFF. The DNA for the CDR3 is TGTGCCAGCAGCTTAGCGTGGACAGATGAAGCTTTCTTT.

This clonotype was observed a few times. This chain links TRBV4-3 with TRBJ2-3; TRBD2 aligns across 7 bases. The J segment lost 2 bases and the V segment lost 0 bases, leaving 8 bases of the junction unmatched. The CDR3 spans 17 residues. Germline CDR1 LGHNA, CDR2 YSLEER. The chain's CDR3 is CASSQEGGGFSTDTQYF. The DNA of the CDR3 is TGCGCCAGCAGCCAAGAGGGGGGGGGATTCTCCACAGATACGCAGTATTTT.

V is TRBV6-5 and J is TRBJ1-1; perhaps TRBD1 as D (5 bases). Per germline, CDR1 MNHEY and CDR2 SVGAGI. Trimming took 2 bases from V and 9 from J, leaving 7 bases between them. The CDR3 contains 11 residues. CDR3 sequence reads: CASSYGHKAFF. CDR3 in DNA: TGTGCCAGCAGTTACGGACACAAAGCTTTCTTT.

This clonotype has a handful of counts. The CDR3 DNA reads TGTGCCAGCAGCCAAGTGGGGCAGGGTAGGGATGAGCAGTTCTTC. This sequence encodes CASSQVGQGRDEQFF. The genes are TRBV3-1 and TRBJ2-1, with D possibly being TRBD1 (5 bases). CDR1 and CDR2 from the germline V gene are LGHDT and YNNKEL (reference sequence). Between the trimmed V and J ends, which lost 1 base and 8 bases, there was a span of 15 bases. The CDR3 length is 15 residues.

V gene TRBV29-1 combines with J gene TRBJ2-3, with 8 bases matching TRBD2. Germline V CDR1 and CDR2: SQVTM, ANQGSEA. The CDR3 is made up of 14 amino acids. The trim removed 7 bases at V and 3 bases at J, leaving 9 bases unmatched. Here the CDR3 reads CSGSLAGDTDTQYF. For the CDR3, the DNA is TGCAGCGGAAGCCTAGCGGGCGATACAGATACGCAGTATTTT.